The entry that follows covers one TCR beta chain sequence. Trimming took 8 bases from V and 6 from J, leaving 17 bases between them. Germline lookup yields CDR1 SGHAT and CDR2 FQNNGV. CDR3 length: 13 residues. This record belongs to a study of T cell responses to AZD1222 COVID-19 vaccine. This table comes from immunoSEQ multiplex PCR, and its TCRdb copy is limited to in-frame clones, with some not included. The sample lists roughly 120,000 clones; 88% were seen once. Pooling covered second doses at about 4 or about 12 weeks. The sequence was obtained from an adult who received the AZD1222 COVID-19 vaccine. The chain is built from TRBV11-2 and TRBJ2-7; either TRBD1 or TRBD2 may fit D (5 bases each). The material was peripheral blood, obtained 28 days after the second AZD1222 dose. The CDR3 nucleotides read TGTGCCAGCCGGACACCGTCGGGGTTCGAGCAGTACTTC. Amino acids: CASRTPSGFEQYF.